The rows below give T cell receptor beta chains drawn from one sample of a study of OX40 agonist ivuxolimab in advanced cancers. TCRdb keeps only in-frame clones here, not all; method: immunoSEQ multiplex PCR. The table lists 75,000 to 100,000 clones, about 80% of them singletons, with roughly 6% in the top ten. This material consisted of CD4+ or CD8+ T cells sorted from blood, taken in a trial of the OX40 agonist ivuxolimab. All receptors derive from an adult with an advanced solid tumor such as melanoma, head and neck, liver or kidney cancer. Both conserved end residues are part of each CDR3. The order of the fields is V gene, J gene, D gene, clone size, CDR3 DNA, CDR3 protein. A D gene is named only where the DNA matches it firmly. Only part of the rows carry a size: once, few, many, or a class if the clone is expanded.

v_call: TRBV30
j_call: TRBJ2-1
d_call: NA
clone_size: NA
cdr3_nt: TGTGCCTGGAGTAGCAGAAATGAGCAGTTCTTC
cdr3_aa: CAWSSRNEQFF

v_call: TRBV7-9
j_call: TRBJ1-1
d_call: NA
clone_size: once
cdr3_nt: TGTGCCAGCAGCTTAGCGGATGGGACGCGTGAAGCTTTCTTT
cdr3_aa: CASSLADGTREAFF

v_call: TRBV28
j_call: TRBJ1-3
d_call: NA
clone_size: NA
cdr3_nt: TGTGCCAGCACCCTTAAGATGGGTGGAAACACCATATATTTT
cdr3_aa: CASTLKMGGNTIYF

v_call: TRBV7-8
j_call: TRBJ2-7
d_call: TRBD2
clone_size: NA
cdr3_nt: TGTGCCAGCAGCCCGACCGGGACTAGCGTCTACGAGCAGTACTTC
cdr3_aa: CASSPTGTSVYEQYF

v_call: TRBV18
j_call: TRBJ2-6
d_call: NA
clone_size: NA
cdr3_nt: TGTGCCAGCTCACCAGTTCCAGTGGCTGGGGCCAACGTCCTGACTTTC
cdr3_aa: CASSPVPVAGANVLTF

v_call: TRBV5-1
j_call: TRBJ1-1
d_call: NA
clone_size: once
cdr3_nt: TGCGCCAGCAGCGTGGGGACGGTGAACACTGAAGCTTTCTTT
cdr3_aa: CASSVGTVNTEAFF

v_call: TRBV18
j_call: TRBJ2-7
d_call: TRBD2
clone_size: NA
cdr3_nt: TGTGCCAGCTCACCAATAGCGGGGGGGCTAGGCGAGCAGTACTTC
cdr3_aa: CASSPIAGGLGEQYF

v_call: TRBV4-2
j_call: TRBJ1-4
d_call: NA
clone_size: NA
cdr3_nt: TGTGCCAGCAGCCAAGATCGCGGGTTAGGGGATGAAAAACTGTTTTTT
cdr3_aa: CASSQDRGLGDEKLFF

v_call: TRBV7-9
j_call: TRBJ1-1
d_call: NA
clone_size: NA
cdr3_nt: TGTGCCAGCAGCTTAGGTGGGCGTTCAACTGAAGCTTTCTTT
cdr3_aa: CASSLGGRSTEAFF

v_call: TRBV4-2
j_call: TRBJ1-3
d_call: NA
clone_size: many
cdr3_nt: TGTGCCAGCAGCCAAGGGTACAGGGACGCATCTGGAAACACCATATATTTT
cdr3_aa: CASSQGYRDASGNTIYF

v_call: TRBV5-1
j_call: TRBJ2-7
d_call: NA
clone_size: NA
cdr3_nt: TGCGCCAGCAGCTCCTCAAGGGTTCCTACCTACGAGCAGTACTTC
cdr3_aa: CASSSSRVPTYEQYF

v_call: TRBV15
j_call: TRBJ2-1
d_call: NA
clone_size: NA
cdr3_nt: TGTGCCACCAGCAGAGATTTGGGGGACCAAAATGAGCAGTTCTTC
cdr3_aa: CATSRDLGDQNEQFF

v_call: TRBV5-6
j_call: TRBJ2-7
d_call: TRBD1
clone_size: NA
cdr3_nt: TGTGCCAGCAGCCAGAACCCCGGGACAGGATTCTACGAGCAGTACTTC
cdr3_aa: CASSQNPGTGFYEQYF

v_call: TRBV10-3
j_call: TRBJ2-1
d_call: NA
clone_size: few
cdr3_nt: TGTGCCATCAAGGGAGGGGGGGCGGTCTACAATGAGCAGTTCTTC
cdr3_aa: CAIKGGGAVYNEQFF

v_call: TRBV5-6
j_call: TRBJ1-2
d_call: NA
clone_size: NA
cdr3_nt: TGTGCCAGCAGCTTGACAGTGGACTCCTATGGCTACACCTTC
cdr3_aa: CASSLTVDSYGYTF

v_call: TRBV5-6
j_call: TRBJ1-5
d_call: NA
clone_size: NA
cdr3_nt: TGTGCCAGCAGCTTGGGTACAGTGCAGCCCCAGCATTTT
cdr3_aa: CASSLGTVQPQHF

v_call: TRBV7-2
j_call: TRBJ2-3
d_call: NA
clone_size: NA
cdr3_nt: TGTGCCAGCAGCTTAAGAGGGAGAACTACAGATACGCAGTATTTT
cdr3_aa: CASSLRGRTTDTQYF

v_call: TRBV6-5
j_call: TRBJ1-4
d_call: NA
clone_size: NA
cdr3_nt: TGTGCCAGCAGTTACGATTTGGGGGACGAAAAACTGTTTTTT
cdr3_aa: CASSYDLGDEKLFF

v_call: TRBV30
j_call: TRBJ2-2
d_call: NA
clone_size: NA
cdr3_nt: TGTGCCTGGAGTGTGGGGACGGCCATCGGGGAGCTGTTTTTT
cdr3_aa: CAWSVGTAIGELFF

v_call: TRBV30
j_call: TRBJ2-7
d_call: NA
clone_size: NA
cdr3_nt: TGTGCCTGGAGTGTACGGGCAAATTGGCGCTACGAGCAGTACTTC
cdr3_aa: CAWSVRANWRYEQYF

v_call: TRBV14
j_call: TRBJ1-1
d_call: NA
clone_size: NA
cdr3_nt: TGTGCCAGCAGCCAAGTCGACAGTAGTGACACTGAAGCTTTCTTT
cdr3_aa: CASSQVDSSDTEAFF

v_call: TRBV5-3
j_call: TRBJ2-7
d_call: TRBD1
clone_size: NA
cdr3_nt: TGTGCCAGAAGCTTCCGGGACAGGGGGCGCGAGCAGTACTTC
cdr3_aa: CARSFRDRGREQYF

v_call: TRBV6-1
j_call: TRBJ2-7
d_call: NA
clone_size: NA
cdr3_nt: TGTGCCAGCAGCAACACCCCATACGAGCAGTACTTC
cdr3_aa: CASSNTPYEQYF

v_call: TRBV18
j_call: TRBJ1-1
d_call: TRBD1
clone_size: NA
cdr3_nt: TGTGCCAGCTCAATCCTCACAGGGGGAAACACTGAAGCTTTCTTT
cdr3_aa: CASSILTGGNTEAFF

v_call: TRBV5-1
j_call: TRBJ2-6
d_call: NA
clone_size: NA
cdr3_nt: TGCGCCAGCAGCTTGGACAGGGTCTCTGGGGCCAACGTCCTGACTTTC
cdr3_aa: CASSLDRVSGANVLTF

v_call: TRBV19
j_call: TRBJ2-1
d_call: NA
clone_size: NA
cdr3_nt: TGTGCCAGTAGTATATCCCCGGAGGGGAATGAGCAGTTCTTC
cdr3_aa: CASSISPEGNEQFF

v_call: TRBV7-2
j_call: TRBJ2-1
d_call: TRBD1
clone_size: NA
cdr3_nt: TGTGCCAGCAGCCTAGGGACAGGATTTTACAATGAGCAGTTCTTC
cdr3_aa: CASSLGTGFYNEQFF

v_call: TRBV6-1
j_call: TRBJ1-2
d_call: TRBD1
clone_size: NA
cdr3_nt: TGTGCCAGCAGTTCGGGACAGGGATATGGCTACACCTTC
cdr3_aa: CASSSGQGYGYTF

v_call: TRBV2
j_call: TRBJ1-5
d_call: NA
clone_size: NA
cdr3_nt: TGTGCCAGCAGTCTACAGGGATCAGGCAATCAGCCCCAGCATTTT
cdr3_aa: CASSLQGSGNQPQHF

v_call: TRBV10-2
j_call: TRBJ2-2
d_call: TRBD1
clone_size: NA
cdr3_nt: TGCGCCAGCGGGACAGGTGCACGAACCGGGGAGCTGTTTTTT
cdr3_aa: CASGTGARTGELFF

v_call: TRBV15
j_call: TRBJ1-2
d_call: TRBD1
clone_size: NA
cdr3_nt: TGTGCCACCAGCAGACCAGAGAGACAGGGTGGCTACACCTTC
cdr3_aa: CATSRPERQGGYTF

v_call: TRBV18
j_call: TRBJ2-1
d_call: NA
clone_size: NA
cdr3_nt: TGTGCCAGCTCACCACGGGAGTATGAGCAGTTCTTC
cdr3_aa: CASSPREYEQFF

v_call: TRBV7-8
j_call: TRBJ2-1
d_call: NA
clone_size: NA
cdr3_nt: TGTGCCAGCAGCTTAGCTGCCCGGGGGCCTTTAGAGCAGTTCTTC
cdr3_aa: CASSLAARGPLEQFF

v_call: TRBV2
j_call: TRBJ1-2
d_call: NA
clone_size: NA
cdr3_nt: TGTGCCAGCAGTGAGATGGGGGTTGGCTACACCTTC
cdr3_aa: CASSEMGVGYTF

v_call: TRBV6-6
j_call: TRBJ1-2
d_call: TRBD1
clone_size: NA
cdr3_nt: TGTGCCAGCAGGAGACAGGGGCTGATAGATGGCTACACCTTC
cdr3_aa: CASRRQGLIDGYTF

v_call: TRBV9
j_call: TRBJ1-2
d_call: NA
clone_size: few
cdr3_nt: TGTGCCAGCAGCGTAGTGGGGGCGCGGGATGGCTACACCTTC
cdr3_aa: CASSVVGARDGYTF

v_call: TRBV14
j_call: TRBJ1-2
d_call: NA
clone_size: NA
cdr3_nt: TGTGCCAGCCGGGGGAGGTCGTCGCGGGATGGCGGCTACACCTTC
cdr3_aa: CASRGRSSRDGGYTF

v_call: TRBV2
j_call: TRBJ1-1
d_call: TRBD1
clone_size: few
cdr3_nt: TGTGCCAGCAACCGGGACAGGGGCCTACGGGGCACTGAAGCTTTCTTT
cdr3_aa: CASNRDRGLRGTEAFF

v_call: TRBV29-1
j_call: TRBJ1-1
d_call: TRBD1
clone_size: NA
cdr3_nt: TGCAGCGTCCAACAGGGGTCTTTAACTGAAGCTTTCTTT
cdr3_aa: CSVQQGSLTEAFF

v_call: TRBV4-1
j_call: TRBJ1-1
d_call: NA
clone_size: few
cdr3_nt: TGCGCCAGCAGCCAAGGGCCCACAGGGCCGGGTAGAGCTTTCTTT
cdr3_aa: CASSQGPTGPGRAFF

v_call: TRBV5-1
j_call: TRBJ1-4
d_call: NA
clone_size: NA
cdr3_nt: TGCGCCAGCAGCGTGGGATCCTTCGCGGGGGGTACTAATGAAAAACTGTTTTTT
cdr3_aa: CASSVGSFAGGTNEKLFF